This is a list of T cell receptor beta chains from one sample in a study of vaccination and CD4 T cells after COVID-19. TCRdb fed the PCR reads into MiXCR, producing one record per CDR3 protein. The sample lists 6,000 to 10,000 distinct CDR3 sequences, 30% to 40% occurring once. No antigen has been identified for these receptors. The sample was CD4+ T cells from blood, cultured in vitro. The receptors derive from a human donor in good health. Both conserved end residues are part of each CDR3. A D gene is named only where the DNA matches it firmly. Not every row has a clone size; where given, it reads once, few, many or a size class.

CDR3	DNA	D	J	length	size	V
CSAMGLAGAYQETQYF	TGCAGTGCTATGGGACTAGCGGGGGCGTACCAAGAGACCCAGTACTTC	TRBD2	TRBJ2-5	16	NA	TRBV20-1
CASSLSYLAEQYF	TGTGCCAGCAGTTTATCCTACTTAGCCGAGCAGTACTTC	NA	TRBJ2-7	13	few	TRBV28
CSAPGQGAGARYTEAFF	TGCAGTGCTCCGGGACAGGGGGCGGGGGCCCGTTACACTGAAGCTTTCTTT	TRBD1	TRBJ1-1	17	NA	TRBV20-1
CASSYPRLNQPQHF	TGTGCCAGCAGTTACCCCAGGCTCAATCAGCCCCAGCATTTT	NA	TRBJ1-5	14	NA	TRBV6-2/TRBV6-3
CASSGGKIEAFF	TGTGCCAGTTCCGGAGGTAAGATTGAAGCTTTCTTT	NA	TRBJ1-1	12	few	TRBV2
CASGPGASGGQETQYF	TGTGCTAGTGGACCGGGGGCTAGCGGGGGTCAAGAGACCCAGTACTTC	TRBD2	TRBJ2-5	16	NA	TRBV12-5
CASSSAYPTRETQYF	TGTGCCAGCAGTTCTGCCTATCCCACCAGAGAGACCCAGTACTTC	NA	TRBJ2-5	15	few	TRBV27
CASSLRTGSYEQYF	TGTGCCAGCAGTTTACGAACAGGGTCCTACGAGCAGTACTTC	NA	TRBJ2-7	14	few	TRBV27
CASSLEGRNYEQYF	TGTGCCAGCAGCTTAGAGGGACGCAACTACGAGCAGTACTTC	NA	TRBJ2-7	14	NA	TRBV7-2
CASSLPGTGFTEAFF	TGTGCCAGCAGTCTCCCCGGGACAGGGTTCACTGAAGCTTTCTTT	TRBD1	TRBJ1-1	15	few	TRBV6-2/TRBV6-3
CASRGVYEQYF	TGTGCCAGCAGAGGCGTCTACGAGCAGTACTTC	NA	TRBJ2-7	11	NA	TRBV2
CSARPVNTEAFF	TGCAGTGCTAGGCCGGTGAACACTGAAGCTTTCTTT	NA	TRBJ1-1	12	few	TRBV20-1
CASSLGDRWNSNQPQHF	TGTGCCAGCAGCTTAGGGGACAGGTGGAATAGCAATCAGCCCCAGCATTTT	TRBD1	TRBJ1-5	17	NA	TRBV5-5
CAWSLGKETQYF	TGTGCCTGGAGTTTAGGGAAAGAGACCCAGTACTTC	NA	TRBJ2-5	12	NA	TRBV30
CASRPQGNEQFF	TGTGCCAGCAGGCCTCAGGGGAATGAGCAGTTCTTC	NA	TRBJ2-1	12	few	TRBV7-8
CSARYPWTGPENTEAFF	TGCAGTGCAAGATACCCTTGGACAGGACCTGAGAACACTGAAGCTTTCTTT	TRBD1	TRBJ1-1	17	NA	TRBV20-1
CASSSGLAGETQYF	TGTGCCAGCAGTTCGGGACTAGCTGGGGAGACCCAGTACTTC	TRBD2	TRBJ2-5	14	few	TRBV27
CASSPLLVGDLNEQFF	TGTGCCAGCAGTCCCCTCCTTGTGGGAGATCTAAATGAGCAGTTCTTC	NA	TRBJ2-1	16	few	TRBV27
CASTRQDLYGYTF	TGTGCCAGCACGCGACAGGATCTCTATGGCTACACCTTC	NA	TRBJ1-2	13	NA	TRBV28
CASSIDRGNQPQHF	TGTGCCAGTAGTATCGACAGGGGCAATCAGCCCCAGCATTTT	TRBD1	TRBJ1-5	14	NA	TRBV19
CASSQDSGYNQPQHF	TGTGCCAGCAGCCAAGATAGTGGGTACAATCAGCCCCAGCATTTT	NA	TRBJ1-5	15	NA	TRBV4-2
CASSLSVDQPQHF	TGTGCCAGCAGCTTATCGGTGGATCAGCCCCAGCATTTT	NA	TRBJ1-5	13	few	TRBV5-6
CASSFTGGEAFF	TGTGCCAGCAGCTTTACAGGGGGTGAAGCTTTCTTT	TRBD1	TRBJ1-1	12	NA	TRBV7-9
CASSLASASNLQYF	TGTGCCAGCAGTTTGGCTAGCGCCTCTAATTTGCAGTACTTC	NA	TRBJ2-7	14	few	TRBV28
CASSLAVPGELFF	TGTGCCAGCAGCTTGGCCGTCCCCGGGGAGCTGTTTTTT	NA	TRBJ2-2	13	NA	TRBV5-4
CSVTQGASTEAFF	TGCAGCGTCACACAGGGGGCGAGCACTGAAGCTTTCTTT	TRBD1	TRBJ1-1	13	NA	TRBV29-1
CASSSGQTYNEQFF	TGTGCCAGCAGCTCGGGACAAACCTACAATGAGCAGTTCTTC	NA	TRBJ2-1	14	few	TRBV6-1
CASLRSGGHEQYF	TGTGCCAGCCTCCGGTCAGGGGGGCACGAGCAGTACTTC	NA	TRBJ2-7	13	few	TRBV27
CASSLGSSYEQYF	TGCGCCAGCAGCTTGGGCAGCAGCTACGAGCAGTACTTC	NA	TRBJ2-7	13	NA	TRBV5-1
CASSYQGTSGPLNEQFF	TGTGCCAGCAGTTACCAAGGGACTAGCGGGCCCCTCAATGAGCAGTTCTTC	TRBD2	TRBJ2-1	17	few	TRBV6-5
CSSREPRGQTETQYF	TGCAGTTCCCGAGAACCCAGGGGGCAGACGGAGACCCAGTACTTC	TRBD1	TRBJ2-5	15	few	TRBV20-1
CASSLAGGETQYF	TGTGCCAGCAGTCTAGCGGGAGGAGAGACCCAGTACTTC	TRBD2	TRBJ2-5	13	medium-sized	TRBV6-2/TRBV6-3
CSAHQPGPNTGELFF	TGCAGTGCCCACCAACCGGGACCCAACACCGGGGAGCTGTTTTTT	NA	TRBJ2-2	15	few	TRBV20-1
CASSDGLVVLFEQFF	TGTGCCAGCAGTGACGGACTAGTAGTATTGTTTGAGCAGTTCTTC	TRBD2	TRBJ2-1	15	once	TRBV6-1
CASSPGRREQFF	TGTGCCAGCAGCCCCGGGCGTCGGGAGCAGTTCTTC	NA	TRBJ2-1	12	few	TRBV7-2
CSAGTAYGYTF	TGCAGTGCCGGGACAGCCTATGGCTACACCTTC	TRBD1	TRBJ1-2	11	medium-sized	TRBV20-1
CASSSGGANTEAFF	TGTGCCAGCAGCTCGGGAGGAGCGAACACTGAAGCTTTCTTT	NA	TRBJ1-1	14	few	TRBV7-9
CASSPDLVKTQYF	TGTGCCAGCAGCCCCGACCTAGTAAAGACCCAGTACTTC	NA	TRBJ2-5	13	few	TRBV6-1
CATSDRPKGGSTDTQYF	TGTGCCACCAGTGACCGACCCAAGGGGGGTAGCACAGATACGCAGTATTTT	NA	TRBJ2-3	17	few	TRBV24-1
CASSERPGTVYGYTF	TGTGCCAGCAGTGAGCGACCCGGGACGGTCTATGGCTACACCTTC	NA	TRBJ1-2	15	NA	TRBV2
CAGSAPTNTEAFF	TGTGCCGGCAGTGCTCCAACGAACACTGAAGCTTTCTTT	NA	TRBJ1-1	13	once	TRBV6-1
CASSLDRGYQETQYF	TGTGCCAGCAGCTTAGACAGGGGGTACCAAGAGACCCAGTACTTC	TRBD1	TRBJ2-5	15	few	TRBV5-4
CSARGIDGYTF	TGCAGTGCTAGAGGCATCGATGGCTACACCTTC	NA	TRBJ1-2	11	medium-sized	TRBV20-1
CSAPRTANTEAFF	TGCAGTGCACCGAGGACCGCGAACACTGAAGCTTTCTTT	NA	TRBJ1-1	13	NA	TRBV20-1
CASSLQGPLARAFF	TGTGCCAGCAGCCTACAGGGTCCCTTAGCGAGAGCTTTCTTT	NA	TRBJ1-1	14	few	TRBV28
CASSKMTSGSGETQYF	TGTGCCAGCAGTAAAATGACTAGCGGGAGCGGTGAGACCCAGTACTTC	TRBD2	TRBJ2-5	16	NA	TRBV27
CASLKGSNIQYF	TGTGCCAGCTTAAAGGGGTCGAACATTCAGTACTTC	NA	TRBJ2-4	12	few	TRBV2